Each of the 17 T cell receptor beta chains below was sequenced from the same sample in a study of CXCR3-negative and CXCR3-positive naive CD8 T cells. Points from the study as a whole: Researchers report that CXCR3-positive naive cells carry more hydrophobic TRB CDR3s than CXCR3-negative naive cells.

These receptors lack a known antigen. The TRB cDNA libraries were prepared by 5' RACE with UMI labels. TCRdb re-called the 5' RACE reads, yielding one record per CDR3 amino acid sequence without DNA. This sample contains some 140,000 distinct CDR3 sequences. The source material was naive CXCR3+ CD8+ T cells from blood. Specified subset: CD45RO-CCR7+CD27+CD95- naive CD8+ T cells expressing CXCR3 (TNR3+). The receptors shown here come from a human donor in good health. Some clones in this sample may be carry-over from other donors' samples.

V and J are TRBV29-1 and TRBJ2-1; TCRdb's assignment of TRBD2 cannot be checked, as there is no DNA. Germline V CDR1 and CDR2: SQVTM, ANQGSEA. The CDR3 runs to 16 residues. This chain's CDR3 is CSVVGTSGRSYNEQFF.

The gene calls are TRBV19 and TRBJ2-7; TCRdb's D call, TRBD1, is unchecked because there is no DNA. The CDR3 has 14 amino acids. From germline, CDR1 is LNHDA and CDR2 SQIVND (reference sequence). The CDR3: CASSRQNNPDEQYF. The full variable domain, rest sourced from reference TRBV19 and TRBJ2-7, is DGGITQSPKYLFRKEGQNVTLSCEQNLNHDAMYWYRQDPGQGLRLIYYSQIVNDFQKGDIAEGYSVSREKKESFPLTVTSAQKNPTAFYLCASSRQNNPDEQYFGPGTRLTVT.

The chain's CDR3 is CASSQGPLGRTGTSNQPQHF. This chain joins TRBV4-3 and TRBJ1-5; without DNA, the TCRdb call of TRBD1 cannot be checked. CDR1 is LGHNA, CDR2 YSLEER, per germline. The CDR3 spans 20 residues.

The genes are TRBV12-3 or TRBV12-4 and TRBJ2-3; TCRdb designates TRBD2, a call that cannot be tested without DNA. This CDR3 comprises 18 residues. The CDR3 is CASRDPTSGGPHTDTQYF.

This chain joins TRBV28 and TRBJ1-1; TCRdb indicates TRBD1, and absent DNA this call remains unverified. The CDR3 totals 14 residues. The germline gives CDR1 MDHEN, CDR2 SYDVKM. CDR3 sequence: CASTPRGMNTEAFF. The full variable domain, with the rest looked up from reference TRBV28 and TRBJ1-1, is DVKVTQSSRYLVKRTGEKVFLECVQDMDHENMFWYRQDPGLGLRLIYFSYDVKMKEKGDIPEGYSVSREKKERFSLILESASTNQTSMYLCASTPRGMNTEAFFGQGTRLTVV.

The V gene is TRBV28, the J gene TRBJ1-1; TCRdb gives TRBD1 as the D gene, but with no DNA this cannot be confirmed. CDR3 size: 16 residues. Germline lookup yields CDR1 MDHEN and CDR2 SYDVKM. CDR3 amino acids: CASSEIPGGRDTEAFF.

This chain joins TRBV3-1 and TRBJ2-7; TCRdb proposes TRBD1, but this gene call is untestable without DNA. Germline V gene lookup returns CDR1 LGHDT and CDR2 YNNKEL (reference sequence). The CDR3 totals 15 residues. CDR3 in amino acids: CASSQLGGAVKEQYF.

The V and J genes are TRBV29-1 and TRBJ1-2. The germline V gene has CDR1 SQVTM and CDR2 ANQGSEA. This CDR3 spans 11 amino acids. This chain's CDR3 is CSVVNGHGYTF.

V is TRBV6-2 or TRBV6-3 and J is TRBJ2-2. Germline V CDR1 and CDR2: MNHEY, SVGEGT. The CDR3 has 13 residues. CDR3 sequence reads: CASSYSSSGELFF.

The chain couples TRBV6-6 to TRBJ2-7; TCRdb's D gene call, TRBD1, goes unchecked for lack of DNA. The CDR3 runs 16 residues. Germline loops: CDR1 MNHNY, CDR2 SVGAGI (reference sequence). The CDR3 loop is CASSSLRTASSYEQYF.

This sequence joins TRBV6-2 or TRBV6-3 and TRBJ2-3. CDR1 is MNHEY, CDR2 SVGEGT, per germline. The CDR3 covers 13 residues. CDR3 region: CASSYPSTDTQYF.

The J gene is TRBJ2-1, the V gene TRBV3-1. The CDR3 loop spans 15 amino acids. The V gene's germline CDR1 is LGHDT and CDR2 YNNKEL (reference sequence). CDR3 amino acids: CASSQGRATHNEQFF.

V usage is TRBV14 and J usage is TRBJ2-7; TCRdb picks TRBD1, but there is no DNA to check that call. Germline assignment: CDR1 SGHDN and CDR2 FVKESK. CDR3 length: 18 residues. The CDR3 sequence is CASSQTYLGGNIPYEQYF.

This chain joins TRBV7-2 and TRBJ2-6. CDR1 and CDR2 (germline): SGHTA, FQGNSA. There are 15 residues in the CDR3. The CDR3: CASSLEGAGANVLTF.

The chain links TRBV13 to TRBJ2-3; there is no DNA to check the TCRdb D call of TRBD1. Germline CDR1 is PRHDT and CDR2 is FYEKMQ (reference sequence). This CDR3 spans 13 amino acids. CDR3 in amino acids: CASSDRLTDTQYF.

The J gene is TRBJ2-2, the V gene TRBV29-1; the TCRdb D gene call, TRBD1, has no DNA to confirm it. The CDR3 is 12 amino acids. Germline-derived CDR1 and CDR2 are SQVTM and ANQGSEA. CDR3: CSVIQETGELFF.

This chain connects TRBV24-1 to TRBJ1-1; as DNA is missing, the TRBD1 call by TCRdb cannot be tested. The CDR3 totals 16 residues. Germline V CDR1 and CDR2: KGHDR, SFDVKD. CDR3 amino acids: CAPRDSAPIMNTEAFF.